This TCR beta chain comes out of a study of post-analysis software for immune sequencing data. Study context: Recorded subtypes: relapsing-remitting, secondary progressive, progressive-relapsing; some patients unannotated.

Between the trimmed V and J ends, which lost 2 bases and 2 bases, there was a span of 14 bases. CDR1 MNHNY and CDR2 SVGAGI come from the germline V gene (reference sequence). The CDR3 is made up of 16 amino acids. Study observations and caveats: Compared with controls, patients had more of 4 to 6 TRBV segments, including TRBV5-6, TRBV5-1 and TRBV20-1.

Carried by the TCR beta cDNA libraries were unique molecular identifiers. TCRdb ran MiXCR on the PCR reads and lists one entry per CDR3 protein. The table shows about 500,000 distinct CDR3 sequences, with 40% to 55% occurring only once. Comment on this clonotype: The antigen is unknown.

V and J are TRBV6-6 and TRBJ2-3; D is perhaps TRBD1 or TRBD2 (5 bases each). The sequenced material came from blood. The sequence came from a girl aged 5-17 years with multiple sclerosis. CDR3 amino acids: CASSYGTGPTTDTQYF. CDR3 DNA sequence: TGTGCCAGCAGTTACGGAACGGGACCTACCACAGATACGCAGTATTTT.